This is a list of T cell receptor beta chains from one sample in a study of T cell responses to AZD1222 COVID-19 vaccine. TCRdb's table, derived via immunoSEQ multiplex PCR, lists solely in-frame clones and lacks some. The repertoire holds roughly 190,000 clones, 92% seen once, with 1% to 1.5% in the top ten. The sample in question was peripheral blood, obtained on day 0 of AZD1222 vaccination. The receptors were sampled from an adult in good health. Both conserved end residues are part of each CDR3. The D gene is left open where the match is weak. Clone size, where shown, is once, few, many, or a class for clones that have expanded.

d_gene	v_gene	j_gene	abundance	CDR3aa	CDR3nt
TRBD2	TRBV11-2	TRBJ2-3	.	CASSFVGGGDTQYF	TGTGCCAGCAGTTTCGTGGGGGGGGGAGATACGCAGTATTTT
TRBD1	TRBV27	TRBJ2-2	.	CASRQGARLTGELFF	TGTGCCAGCCGACAGGGGGCGCGCCTAACCGGGGAGCTGTTTTTT
.	TRBV7-9	TRBJ1-1	.	CASSSQGGEAFF	TGTGCCAGCAGCTCACAGGGAGGTGAAGCTTTCTTT
.	TRBV5-1	TRBJ2-3	.	CASSFSPSTDTQYF	TGCGCCAGCAGCTTCTCACCGAGCACAGATACGCAGTATTTT
TRBD2	TRBV7-7	TRBJ2-5	.	CASSRGGTAQETQYF	TGTGCCAGCAGTCGGGGGGGCACAGCCCAAGAGACCCAGTACTTC
TRBD1	TRBV28	TRBJ1-6	.	CASSGSGTGESPLHF	TGTGCCAGCAGTGGCTCCGGGACAGGGGAGTCACCCCTCCACTTT
TRBD1	TRBV7-9	TRBJ1-3	.	CASSHASGGSGNTIYF	TGTGCCAGCAGCCACGCCTCAGGGGGCTCTGGAAACACCATATATTTT
.	TRBV10-1	TRBJ2-7	.	CARGEAEAGQYF	TGCGCCAGGGGGGAGGCAGAAGCAGGGCAGTACTTC
.	TRBV19	TRBJ1-1	.	CASTGTPDEAFF	TGTGCCAGTACCGGGACGCCTGATGAAGCTTTCTTT
TRBD1	TRBV6-5	TRBJ1-1	.	CANRGMNTEAFF	TGTGCCAACAGGGGGATGAACACTGAAGCTTTCTTT
.	TRBV3-1/TRBV3-2	TRBJ1-6	.	CASSQELYSFNSPLHF	TGTGCCAGCAGCCAAGAGTTGTACAGCTTTAATTCACCCCTCCACTTT
.	TRBV6-6	TRBJ2-4	.	CASSADSVAKNIQYF	TGTGCCAGCAGTGCGGACAGTGTAGCCAAAAACATTCAGTACTTC
TRBD1	TRBV6-1	TRBJ2-7	.	CASSDRTGGRYEQYF	TGTGCCAGCAGTGATAGGACAGGGGGCAGGTACGAGCAGTACTTC
.	TRBV19	TRBJ1-1	many	CASSIGRGNQNTEAFF	TGTGCCAGTAGTATCGGCAGGGGAAACCAGAACACTGAAGCTTTCTTT
.	TRBV19	TRBJ1-2	.	CASNLPKNYGYTF	TGTGCCAGTAATTTACCAAAAAACTATGGCTACACCTTC
.	TRBV4-1	TRBJ2-7	.	CASSQGTQYYEQYF	TGCGCCAGCAGCCAAGGTACACAGTATTACGAGCAGTACTTC
.	TRBV2	TRBJ2-7	.	CASSEDLGPLSSYEQYF	TGTGCCAGCAGTGAAGATTTGGGACCCTTAAGCTCCTACGAGCAGTACTTC
TRBD1	TRBV4-2	TRBJ1-2	.	CASSQEGGGHGYTF	TGTGCCAGCAGCCAAGAGGGAGGGGGCCATGGCTACACCTTC
.	TRBV5-1	TRBJ2-7	.	CASSLERGTYEQYF	TGCGCCAGCAGCTTGGAGAGAGGTACCTACGAGCAGTACTTC
.	TRBV20-1	TRBJ2-7	.	CSATVPGGQYF	TGCAGTGCTACCGTCCCCGGCGGGCAGTACTTC
.	TRBV10-2	TRBJ2-3	.	CASAATDTQYF	TGCGCCAGCGCAGCGACAGATACGCAGTATTTT
TRBD2	TRBV7-9	TRBJ2-5	.	CASSLAMGRGETQYF	TGTGCCAGCAGCTTAGCAATGGGGAGGGGAGAGACCCAGTACTTC
.	TRBV18	TRBJ1-1	.	CASSPNPGQTEAFF	TGTGCCAGCTCCCCGAACCCGGGCCAGACTGAAGCTTTCTTT
.	TRBV3-1/TRBV3-2	TRBJ2-3	.	CASSQGDSTDTQYF	TGTGCCAGCAGCCAAGGGGACAGCACAGATACGCAGTATTTT
.	TRBV27	TRBJ1-2	once	CASSAGPGGYTF	TGTGCCAGCAGTGCCGGACCGGGAGGCTACACCTTC
.	TRBV29-1	TRBJ1-2	once	CSVPGLFNYGYTF	TGCAGCGTCCCGGGGCTCTTTAACTATGGCTACACCTTC
.	TRBV30	TRBJ2-4	.	CAWSVIQNIQYF	TGTGCCTGGAGTGTAATACAGAACATTCAGTACTTC
TRBD1	TRBV3-1/TRBV3-2	TRBJ1-3	few	CASSQAWGTVSSGNTIYF	TGTGCCAGCAGCCAAGCTTGGGGGACAGTGAGCTCTGGAAACACCATATATTTT
.	TRBV9	TRBJ1-4	.	CASSASGVPANEKLFF	TGTGCCAGCAGCGCTAGCGGGGTTCCGGCTAATGAAAAACTGTTTTTT
.	TRBV9	TRBJ1-2	.	CASSGETGGYTF	TGTGCCAGCAGCGGGGAAACCGGGGGCTACACCTTC
.	TRBV9	TRBJ2-7	.	CASSVYRESGEQYF	TGTGCCAGCAGCGTATACAGGGAAAGTGGCGAGCAGTACTTC
.	TRBV12-3/TRBV12-4	TRBJ1-4	.	CASSFGLSEKLFF	TGTGCCAGCAGTTTTGGGCTAAGTGAAAAACTGTTTTTT
.	TRBV30	TRBJ1-5	.	CAWNRARGQPQHF	TGTGCCTGGAACAGGGCTCGGGGGCAGCCCCAGCATTTT
.	TRBV25-1	TRBJ2-3	.	CASNPGWDTQYF	TGTGCCAGCAACCCGGGTTGGGATACGCAGTATTTT
TRBD1	TRBV5-4	TRBJ2-7	.	CASTLTGDYEQYF	TGTGCCAGCACCTTGACAGGGGACTACGAGCAGTACTTC
TRBD1	TRBV4-1	TRBJ1-6	.	CASSQEPREGANSPLHF	TGCGCCAGCAGCCAAGAACCTAGAGAGGGGGCGAATTCACCCCTCCACTTT
.	TRBV3-1/TRBV3-2	TRBJ1-5	.	CASSLSRDQPQHF	TGTGCCAGCAGCCTTAGCAGGGACCAGCCCCAGCATTTT
.	TRBV28	TRBJ1-2	.	CASSLVGGVYGYTF	TGTGCCAGCAGTTTAGTGGGGGGCGTATATGGCTACACCTTC
TRBD1	TRBV18	TRBJ1-6	few	CASSPETGGDSPLHF	TGTGCCAGCTCACCCGAAACAGGGGGCGATTCACCCCTCCACTTT
.	TRBV10-3	TRBJ2-7	.	CAISSDPAGRTYEQYF	TGTGCCATCAGTTCTGACCCTGCTGGTAGGACCTACGAGCAGTACTTC
.	TRBV18	TRBJ1-4	.	CASSPRGKDEKLFF	TGTGCCAGCTCACCCAGGGGAAAGGATGAAAAACTGTTTTTT
.	TRBV19	TRBJ1-4	few	CASSVGGSPYEKLFF	TGTGCCAGTAGTGTTGGGGGAAGTCCTTATGAAAAACTGTTTTTT
.	TRBV19	TRBJ2-3	.	CASTPVSAGTDTQYF	TGTGCCAGTACCCCGGTGTCCGCTGGCACAGATACGCAGTATTTT
.	TRBV6-1	TRBJ1-3	.	CASSEYSLFSGNTIYF	TGTGCCAGCAGTGAATACAGTCTTTTCTCTGGAAACACCATATATTTT
TRBD2	TRBV6-2/TRBV6-3	TRBJ2-1	.	CASSATGTSGGRYNEQFF	TGTGCCAGCAGTGCAACCGGGACTAGCGGGGGGCGATACAATGAGCAGTTCTTC
.	TRBV5-6	TRBJ1-1	.	CASRYGLGEAFF	TGTGCCAGCAGGTATGGGTTGGGTGAAGCTTTCTTT
TRBD1	TRBV5-5	TRBJ1-1	.	CATQFQTGDTEAFF	TGTGCCACACAGTTCCAGACAGGGGACACTGAAGCTTTCTTT
TRBD2	TRBV28	TRBJ2-2	once	CASSLLVAGGDTGELFF	TGTGCCAGCAGTTTACTTGTCGCGGGGGGGGACACCGGGGAGCTGTTTTTT
.	TRBV11-2	TRBJ1-1	.	CASSPLGGGTEAFF	TGTGCCAGCAGCCCATTGGGGGGCGGCACTGAAGCTTTCTTT
TRBD1	TRBV29-1	TRBJ1-2	.	CSVEDPGDREVNYGYTF	TGCAGCGTTGAAGACCCTGGGGACAGGGAGGTAAACTATGGCTACACCTTC
.	TRBV30	TRBJ2-3	.	CAWSLRGTDTQYF	TGTGCCTGGAGTTTAAGGGGCACAGATACGCAGTATTTT
.	TRBV2	TRBJ1-6	.	CASSEMGPNNSPLHF	TGTGCCAGCAGTGAAATGGGGCCAAATAATTCACCCCTCCACTTT
TRBD2	TRBV6-5	TRBJ2-3	once	CASSSGGRTDTQYF	TGTGCCAGCTCTAGCGGGGGGCGCACAGATACGCAGTATTTT
.	TRBV2	TRBJ1-1	.	CASSELGSTEAFF	TGTGCCAGCAGTGAATTGGGGAGTACTGAAGCTTTCTTT
TRBD1	TRBV28	TRBJ2-5	.	CASSSRQGRRVNQETQYF	TGTGCCAGCAGTTCCCGACAGGGAAGGCGAGTGAACCAAGAGACCCAGTACTTC
TRBD1	TRBV11-2	TRBJ1-3	.	CASSPNRGELGNTIYF	TGTGCCAGCAGCCCAAACAGGGGGGAACTTGGAAACACCATATATTTT
.	TRBV24-1	TRBJ2-3	.	CATSDDPGHSDTQYF	TGTGCCACCAGTGATGATCCGGGACACTCAGATACGCAGTATTTT
.	TRBV5-6	TRBJ2-3	.	CASNRDFTDTQYF	TGTGCCAGCAACCGGGACTTCACAGATACGCAGTATTTT
.	TRBV5-1	TRBJ1-4	.	CASRHDWTGEKLFF	TGCGCCAGCAGACATGACTGGACGGGTGAAAAACTGTTTTTT
.	TRBV10-3	TRBJ1-3	.	CAISESIQSSGNTIYF	TGTGCCATCAGTGAGTCGATACAATCCTCTGGAAACACCATATATTTT